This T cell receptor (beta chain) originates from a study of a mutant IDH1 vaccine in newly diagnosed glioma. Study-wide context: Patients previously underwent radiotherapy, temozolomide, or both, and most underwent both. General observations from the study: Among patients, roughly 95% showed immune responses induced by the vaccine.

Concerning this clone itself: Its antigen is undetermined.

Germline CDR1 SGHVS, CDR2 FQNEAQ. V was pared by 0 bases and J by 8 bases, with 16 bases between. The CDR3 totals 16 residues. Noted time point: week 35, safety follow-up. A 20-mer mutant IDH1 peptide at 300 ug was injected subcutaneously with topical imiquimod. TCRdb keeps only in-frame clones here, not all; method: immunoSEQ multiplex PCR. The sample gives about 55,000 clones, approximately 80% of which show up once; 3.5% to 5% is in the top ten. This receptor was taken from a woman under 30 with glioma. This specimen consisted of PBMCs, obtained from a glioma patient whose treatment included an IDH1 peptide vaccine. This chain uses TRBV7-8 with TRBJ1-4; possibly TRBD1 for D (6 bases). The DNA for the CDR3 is TGTGCCAGCAGCTTAGCTTCTGGACAGCCTTCGGAAAAACTGTTTTTT. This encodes CASSLASGQPSEKLFF.